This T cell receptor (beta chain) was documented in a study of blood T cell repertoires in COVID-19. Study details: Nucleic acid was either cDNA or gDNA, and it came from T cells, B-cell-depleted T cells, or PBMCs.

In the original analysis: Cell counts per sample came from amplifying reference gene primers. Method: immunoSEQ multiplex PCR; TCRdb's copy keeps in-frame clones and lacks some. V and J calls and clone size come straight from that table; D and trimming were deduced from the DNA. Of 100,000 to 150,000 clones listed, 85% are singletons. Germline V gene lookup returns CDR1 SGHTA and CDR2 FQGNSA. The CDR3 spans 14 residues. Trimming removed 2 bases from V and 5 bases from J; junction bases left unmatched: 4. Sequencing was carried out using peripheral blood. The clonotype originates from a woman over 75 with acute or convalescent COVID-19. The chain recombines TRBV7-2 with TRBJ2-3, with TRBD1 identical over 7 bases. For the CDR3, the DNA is TGTGCCAGCAGCTTAAGGGGGCGCAGAGATACGCAGTATTTT. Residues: CASSLRGRRDTQYF.